Presented here are 10 T cell receptor beta chains from one specimen sequenced in a study of blood T cells in healthy people across ages. Then a second PCR, running about 7 to 11 cycles, was carried out with a sample-barcoded 5' primer and a J-beta primer mix. Via MiXCR, TCRdb re-called the 5' RACE reads, giving one row per CDR3 protein. The profile shows around 1.5 million distinct CDR3 sequences, 34% of them singletons. The sequenced sample was blood. All receptors come from a woman in her thirties in good health.

This clonotype has just a few counts. The V gene is TRBV20-1, the J gene TRBJ2-2, with a tentative D call TRBD2 (6 bases). The germline gives CDR1 DFQATT, CDR2 SNEGSKA (reference sequence). V was pared by 6 bases and J by 4 bases, with 15 bases between. The CDR3 is 14 amino acids. In nucleotides, the CDR3 is TGCAGTGCCAGCTGGGGGGTTCCCACCGGGGAGCTGTTTTTT. It translates to CSASWGVPTGELFF.

This clonotype came up a few times. Relative to the germline gene, one junction end is altered; a read error may explain this. The V call is TRBV7-8, the J call TRBJ2-1; 10 nucleotides align to TRBD2. Germline CDR1 SGHVS, CDR2 FQNEAQ. This CDR3 is built from 18 residues. The CDR3 reads CASSLAVGASGSNNEQFF. The CDR3 DNA reads TGCGCCAGCAGCTTAGCGGTCGGGGCTAGCGGGAGTAACAATGAGCAGTTCTTC.

Notes on this clonotype: A much larger clone lies one base from this, so it may be a read error. The rearrangement uses TRBV30 and TRBJ2-1, with 9 nucleotides matching TRBD2. V gave up 7 bases and J gave up 4 bases; unmatched junction bases: 8. The length of the CDR3 is 14 residues. In germline, CDR1 is GTSNPN, CDR2 SVGIG (reference sequence). The CDR3 DNA follows: TGTGCCTTCTCGATAGCGGGGGCGTACAATGAGCAGTTCTTC. Residues: CAFSIAGAYNEQFF.

This clonotype was counted ten times or more. The rearrangement uses TRBV4-1 and TRBJ2-3; D possibly corresponds to TRBD1 (6 bases). CDR1 is MGHRA and CDR2 is YSYEKL in the germline V gene. Trimming removed 3 bases from V and 1 base from J, with 14 bases in between. The CDR3 contains 16 residues. This CDR3 is CASSQGDTGGTDTQYF. The CDR3 coding sequence is TGCGCCAGCAGCCAGGGGGACACCGGGGGCACAGATACGCAGTATTTT.

V and J are TRBV6-5 and TRBJ2-5; D is perhaps TRBD2 (5 bases). This CDR3 has 12 residues. Looked up from germline, CDR1 is MNHEY and CDR2 is SVGAGI. The ends were cut back, 8 bases at V and 6 bases at J, with 13 bases in the middle. CDR3 sequence reads: CASQTSGKTQYF. CDR3 sequence (DNA): TGTGCCAGCCAAACCTCGGGGAAGACCCAGTACTTC.

The chain is built from TRBV27 and TRBJ2-3, with D perhaps matching TRBD2 (7 bases). Trimming cost V 3 bases and J 3 bases, with 22 bases left between them. From germline, CDR1 is MNHEY and CDR2 SMNVEV (reference sequence). CDR3 size: 18 residues. CDR3: CASSFRQWGRERTDTQYF. The DNA for the CDR3 is TGTGCCAGCAGTTTTCGACAATGGGGGCGGGAGCGGACAGATACGCAGTATTTT.

This clonotype was seen only a few times. The rearrangement joins TRBV5-5 to TRBJ2-6, with D possibly being TRBD1 (5 bases). CDR3 length equals 15 residues. The V end lost 4 bases, the J end lost 2 bases, and 10 bases lay between the germline ends. Germline CDR1 and CDR2: SGHKS and YYEKEE (reference sequence). CDR3 region: CASSPDSPGANVLTF. The CDR3 DNA reads as TGTGCCAGCAGCCCCGACAGTCCTGGGGCCAACGTCCTGACTTTC.

The table lists this clonotype with many counts. This chain links TRBV12-3 or TRBV12-4 with TRBJ2-1; no reliable D call. This CDR3 contains 11 residues. Trimming cost V 6 bases and J 8 bases, with 8 bases left between them. CDR3 sequence: CASSLSHEQFF. Here the CDR3 DNA reads TGTGCCAGCAGCTTATCCCATGAGCAGTTCTTC.

The chain employs TRBV6-1 and TRBJ2-5; D ambiguous. The CDR3 totals 12 residues. V was clipped by 2 bases and J by 6 bases, with 7 bases between them. CDR1 MNHNS and CDR2 SASEGT come from the germline V gene. As DNA, the CDR3 is TGTGCCAGCAGTGAATTAAGTCAGACCCAGTACTTC. Protein product: CASSELSQTQYF.

Only one count was recorded for this clonotype. The J gene is TRBJ2-7, the V gene TRBV2; 9 bases line up with TRBD2. The ends lost 6 bases at V and 1 base at J; junction bases unmatched: 19. Germline V gene data show CDR1 as SNHLY and CDR2 as FYNNEI. This CDR3 comprises 19 residues. CDR3 coding DNA: TGTGCCAGCAGCGACCCCCGACAGCCTAGCGGGGTGGAATCCTACGAGCAGTACTTC. Residues: CASSDPRQPSGVESYEQYF.